This entry is about one T cell receptor (beta chain). Its antigen is unidentified. This entry belongs to a study of blood T cells in healthy people across ages. Overall study results and limits: Long-lived donors had more naive CD4+ cells and higher diversity than aged donors. When one million T cells were used, diversity estimates were thought to be underestimates.

Germline assignment: CDR1 MNHEY and CDR2 SMNVEV (reference sequence). The CDR3 extends over 17 amino acids. The V and J ends lost 0 bases and 10 bases respectively, with 22 bases between them. With each sample, at least 6 micrograms of total RNA were extracted. The use of a sample-barcoded 5' primer and a J-beta primer mix characterized a second PCR of roughly 7 to 11 cycles. TCRdb processed the 5' RACE reads anew with MiXCR; each CDR3 protein has one entry. The sample has 780,000 or so distinct CDR3 sequences; about 55% are singletons. Source material: blood. The V call is TRBV27, the J call TRBJ2-1; a weak D match, TRBD1 (5 bases). The receptor was isolated from a man aged 80 or over in good health. The CDR3: CASSLSPQVFSSYEQFF. The DNA for the CDR3 is TGTGCCAGCAGTTTATCCCCACAGGTATTTAGCTCCTACGAGCAGTTCTTC.